The T cell receptor (beta chain) under discussion was sequenced for a study of Graves' ophthalmopathy and Graves' hyperthyroidism. This clonotype was picked up many times. The authors amplified TCR beta CDR3 regions from RNA transcripts. First-round RT-PCR with HTBI primers preceded a second-round multiplex PCR. In TCRdb, the multiplex PCR reads were re-called with MiXCR into one record per CDR3 protein. This table has roughly 480,000 distinct CDR3 sequences, 14% appearing once. The V gene's germline CDR1 is DFQATT and CDR2 SNEGSKA (reference sequence). Germline trimming cut 3 bases from V and 4 bases from J; bases unmatched to any gene: 10. This CDR3 spans 16 amino acids.

V gene TRBV20-1 combines with J gene TRBJ2-5; 11 bases map to TRBD2. The sample taken for sequencing was blood. The source is a woman aged 25 to 39 with Graves' ophthalmopathy. The CDR3 sequence is CSASPRIAGGLETQYF. In DNA, the CDR3 is TGCAGTGCTAGCCCCCGAATAGCGGGAGGGCTAGAGACCCAGTACTTC.